By proportion, the clone carrying this T cell receptor (beta chain) is medium-sized (0.01 to 0.1%). The antigen is not known. CDR1 and CDR2 from the germline V gene are SNHLY and FYNNEI. V shed 6 bases and J 7 bases; nucleotides not matched to a gene: 13. The CDR3 sequence is 17 residues long. TCRdb re-called the 5' RACE reads with MiXCR, one entry per CDR3 protein. The table has around 4,300 distinct CDR3 sequences, about 8.5% seen once. The source of the sample is a study of spatial heterogeneity in lung cancer. Study observations and caveats: Tumor mutation count correlated with how many alpha and beta TCRs expanded intratumorally.

Time point of the sample: sample taken at primary tumor resection. This receptor was identified in a male donor with early-stage non-small cell lung cancer. This chain links TRBV2 with TRBJ1-4, with TRBD1 matching over 11 bases. Sample: lung tumor tissue, taken at surgery. CDR3 sequence reads: CASSPGQGAVTGEKLFF. DNA for the CDR3: TGTGCCAGCAGCCCAGGACAGGGGGCCGTTACTGGTGAAAAACTGTTTTTT.